This note documents a single TCR beta chain sequence. The CDR3 loop spans 16 amino acids. Germline lookup yields CDR1 MDHEN and CDR2 SYDVKM. Trimming removed 5 bases from V and 2 bases from J, with 17 bases in between. This sample was taken from a study of CD8 T cells in Susac syndrome. CD8+ and CD4+ T cells circulating in blood were sequenced for TCR beta. RNA totalling roughly 0.45 to 1 ug underwent reverse transcription with random hexamers. TCRdb fed the immunoSEQ multiplex PCR reads into MiXCR, producing one record per CDR3 protein. The sample has about 190,000 distinct CDR3 sequences; 95% are singletons.

The TCR was taken from a human donor with Susac syndrome. The rearrangement links TRBV28 to TRBJ2-3; D is perhaps TRBD1 or TRBD2 (5 bases each). Sequences were obtained from CD8+ T cells from PBMCs. The CDR3 sequence is CASSHRDPTPTDTQYF. The DNA of the CDR3 is TGTGCCAGCAGTCACCGGGACCCAACTCCCACAGATACGCAGTATTTT.